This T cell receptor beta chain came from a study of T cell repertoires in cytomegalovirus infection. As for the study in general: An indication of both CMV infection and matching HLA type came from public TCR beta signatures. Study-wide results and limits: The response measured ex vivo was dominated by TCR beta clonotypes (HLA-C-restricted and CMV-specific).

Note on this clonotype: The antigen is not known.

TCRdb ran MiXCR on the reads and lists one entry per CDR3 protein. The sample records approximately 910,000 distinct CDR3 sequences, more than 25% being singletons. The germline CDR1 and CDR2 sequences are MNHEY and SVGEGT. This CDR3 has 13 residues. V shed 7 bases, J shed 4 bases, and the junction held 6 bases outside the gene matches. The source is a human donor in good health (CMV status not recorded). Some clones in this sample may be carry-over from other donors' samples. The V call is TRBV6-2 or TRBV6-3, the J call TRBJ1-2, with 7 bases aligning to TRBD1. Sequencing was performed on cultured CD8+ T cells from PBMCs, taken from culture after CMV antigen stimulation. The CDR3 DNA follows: TGTGCCAGCACCAAGACAGGGCCCTATGGCTACACCTTC. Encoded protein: CASTKTGPYGYTF.